This is a list of T cell receptor beta chains from one sample in a study of OX40 agonist ivuxolimab in advanced cancers. TCRdb keeps only in-frame clones here, not all; method: immunoSEQ multiplex PCR. The table has tens of thousands of clones, approximately 94% seen once. This specimen was CD4+ or CD8+ T cells sorted from blood, taken in a trial of the OX40 agonist ivuxolimab. Source of these receptors: an adult with an advanced solid tumor such as melanoma, head and neck, liver or kidney cancer. Each CDR3 is given with its conserved first and last residue. D genes are given only for firm matches. A row's size may be missing; if present it is once, few, many or a size class.

j_call clone_size d_call v_call cdr3_aa cdr3_nt
TRBJ2-5 NA TRBD2 TRBV11-2 CASSSPGGGLGETQYF TGTGCCAGCAGCTCACCCGGCGGGGGGCTGGGAGAGACCCAGTACTTC
TRBJ2-7 once NA TRBV27 CASSSGTLYEQYF TGTGCCAGCAGTTCCGGGACACTCTACGAGCAGTACTTC
TRBJ2-2 NA TRBD1 TRBV7-2 CASSLGDRGAGELFF TGTGCCAGCAGCTTAGGGGACAGGGGGGCCGGGGAGCTGTTTTTT
TRBJ2-5 once NA TRBV21-1 CASSAKGGPSAPREKETQYF TGTGCCAGCAGCGCCAAGGGGGGACCTAGCGCGCCTAGGGAAAAAGAGACCCAGTACTTC
TRBJ1-1 NA TRBD1 TRBV4-3 CASSQTGAGTEAFF TGCGCCAGCAGCCAGACAGGGGCGGGCACTGAAGCTTTCTTT
TRBJ2-3 NA TRBD1 TRBV2 CASPRDRRTDTQYF TGTGCCAGCCCACGGGACAGGCGCACAGATACGCAGTATTTT
TRBJ2-7 NA NA TRBV5-6 CASSLGTGTYEQYF TGTGCCAGCAGCTTGGGGACTGGAACCTACGAGCAGTACTTC
TRBJ1-1 NA NA TRBV4-1 CASSQRTQGIAFF TGCGCCAGCAGCCAAAGGACTCAGGGTATTGCTTTCTTT
TRBJ1-1 NA NA TRBV28 CASSLLQGLNTEAFF TGTGCCAGCAGTTTACTACAGGGATTGAACACTGAAGCTTTCTTT
TRBJ2-7 NA TRBD2 TRBV9 CASSGGLALEQYF TGTGCCAGCAGCGGCGGACTAGCGCTCGAGCAGTACTTC
TRBJ2-3 NA TRBD2 TRBV2 CASRVSGGFTDTQYF TGTGCCAGCCGCGTTAGCGGGGGGTTCACAGATACGCAGTATTTT
TRBJ1-1 NA NA TRBV6-6 CASSYSSGSTSEAFF TGTGCCAGCAGTTACTCGTCAGGGTCTACTTCTGAAGCTTTCTTT
TRBJ2-3 NA NA TRBV5-4 CASTELGQPPTDTQYF TGTGCCAGCACCGAATTGGGACAACCTCCAACAGATACGCAGTATTTT
TRBJ1-2 NA TRBD1 TRBV2 CASSLGTGSGYTF TGTGCCAGCAGCCTTGGGACAGGAAGTGGCTACACCTTC
TRBJ2-7 NA NA TRBV6-5 CASSYSEGYNSYEQYF TGTGCCAGCAGTTACTCCGAGGGATACAACTCCTACGAGCAGTACTTC
TRBJ2-3 NA NA TRBV9 CASSVQGTKDTQYF TGTGCCAGCAGCGTTCAAGGGACAAAAGATACGCAGTATTTT
TRBJ2-6 once NA TRBV7-9 CASSLGGVPILSGANVLTF TGTGCCAGCAGCTTAGGTGGGGTTCCGATACTCTCTGGGGCCAACGTCCTGACTTTC
TRBJ2-1 NA NA TRBV7-9 CASSLAQGNEQFF TGTGCCAGCAGCTTAGCTCAGGGGAATGAGCAGTTCTTC
TRBJ1-1 NA NA TRBV6-5 CASSYSEVAEAFF TGTGCCAGCAGTTACTCGGAGGTTGCTGAAGCTTTCTTT
TRBJ1-4 NA NA TRBV11-2 CASSLESGGREKLFF TGTGCCAGCAGCTTAGAGTCTGGGGGCAGGGAAAAACTGTTTTTT
TRBJ1-6 NA NA TRBV5-6 CASSLGHQGSSYNSPLHF TGTGCCAGCAGCTTGGGACATCAGGGTAGCTCCTATAATTCACCCCTCCACTTT
TRBJ1-1 NA TRBD1 TRBV4-2 CASSHSGGGSTEAFF TGTGCCAGCAGCCACTCCGGAGGGGGCAGTACTGAAGCTTTCTTT
TRBJ2-2 many TRBD2 TRBV7-3 CASSHLGTKNTGELFF TGTGCCAGCAGTCATCTCGGGACTAAGAACACCGGGGAGCTGTTTTTT
TRBJ2-3 NA TRBD2 TRBV7-9 CASSSQRGGRTDTQYF TGTGCCAGCAGCTCCCAGCGGGGGGGCCGCACAGATACGCAGTATTTT
TRBJ2-2 NA NA TRBV4-1 CASSQRLETTGELFF TGCGCCAGCAGCCAAAGACTAGAAACCACCGGGGAGCTGTTTTTT
TRBJ2-7 NA NA TRBV9 CASSVDSGPYEQYF TGTGCCAGCAGCGTAGACAGTGGTCCCTACGAGCAGTACTTC
TRBJ1-3 NA NA TRBV28 CASSLVVGTGLLSGNTIYF TGTGCCAGCAGTTTAGTGGTGGGGACGGGACTGCTCTCTGGAAACACCATATATTTT
TRBJ2-5 NA NA TRBV11-2 CASSLVLDGTQYF TGTGCCAGCAGCTTAGTGCTAGATGGGACCCAGTACTTC
TRBJ2-3 NA TRBD2 TRBV7-2 CASSLGGLAGGSQDTQYF TGTGCCAGCAGCTTAGGGGGACTAGCGGGAGGGAGTCAAGATACGCAGTATTTT
TRBJ1-1 NA NA TRBV5-1 CASSLLGRGTEAFF TGCGCCAGCAGCTTGTTGGGCAGAGGCACTGAAGCTTTCTTT
TRBJ1-4 NA NA TRBV4-2 CASSQADHEKLFF TGTGCCAGCAGCCAAGCCGATCATGAAAAACTGTTTTTT
TRBJ2-1 NA NA TRBV4-1 CASSQRDLNNEQFF TGCGCCAGCAGCCAGAGGGACTTAAACAATGAGCAGTTCTTC
TRBJ1-6 NA TRBD1 TRBV2 CASIGTGNSPLHF TGTGCCAGCATTGGGACAGGGAATTCACCCCTCCACTTT
TRBJ2-1 NA NA TRBV19 CASSVDRAYNEQFF TGTGCCAGTAGTGTGGACAGAGCCTACAATGAGCAGTTCTTC
TRBJ1-3 NA NA TRBV7-9 CASSPWDEGGNTIYF TGTGCCAGCAGCCCCTGGGATGAGGGAGGAAACACCATATATTTT
TRBJ1-5 NA NA TRBV13 CASSLQGTYQPQHF TGTGCCAGCAGCTTACAGGGGACTTATCAGCCCCAGCATTTT
TRBJ2-7 NA TRBD1 TRBV27 CASSFGTGYEQYF TGTGCCAGCAGTTTCGGGACAGGCTACGAGCAGTACTTC
TRBJ2-1 NA NA TRBV5-1 CASSLAIYNEQFF TGCGCCAGCAGCTTGGCGATCTACAATGAGCAGTTCTTC
TRBJ2-2 NA TRBD2 TRBV6-1 CASSESMVLWLAGSGELFF TGTGCCAGCAGTGAAAGTATGGTACTATGGCTAGCGGGTTCCGGGGAGCTGTTTTTT
TRBJ2-7 once TRBD2 TRBV4-3 CASSPGLAGVVNEQYF TGCGCCAGCAGCCCAGGCCTAGCGGGAGTCGTAAACGAGCAGTACTTC
TRBJ1-5 once NA TRBV19 CASSIGDLSNQPQHF TGTGCCAGTAGTATAGGGGACCTTAGCAATCAGCCCCAGCATTTT
TRBJ1-3 NA TRBD1 TRBV4-2 CASSQSQGYGNTIYF TGTGCCAGCAGCCAATCACAGGGGTATGGAAACACCATATATTTT
TRBJ2-5 NA TRBD2 TRBV2 CASSDSRTSVQETQYF TGTGCCAGCAGTGACTCTCGGACTAGCGTCCAAGAGACCCAGTACTTC
TRBJ2-3 NA TRBD2 TRBV15 CATSREGRGEDTQYF TGTGCCACCAGCAGAGAGGGGCGGGGGGAAGATACGCAGTATTTT
TRBJ2-7 NA NA TRBV6-5 CASTSTGGALGQQYF TGTGCCAGCACCTCAACAGGGGGGGCACTCGGACAGCAGTACTTC
TRBJ2-3 NA TRBD2 TRBV7-9 CASSLLAGGPTDTQYF TGTGCCAGCAGCTTACTAGCGGGAGGGCCTACAGATACGCAGTATTTT
TRBJ2-7 NA TRBD1 TRBV27 CASSLYGTGYEQYF TGTGCCAGCAGTTTATATGGGACAGGGTACGAGCAGTACTTC
TRBJ2-1 once NA TRBV6-6 CASRTLGLDEQFF TGTGCCAGCAGGACATTGGGCCTCGATGAGCAGTTCTTC
TRBJ1-1 NA TRBD1 TRBV7-6 CASSPAPGQELMNTEAFF TGTGCCAGCAGCCCCGCCCCGGGACAGGAACTCATGAACACTGAAGCTTTCTTT
TRBJ2-7 NA TRBD2 TRBV11-3 CASSFGAGDHEQYF TGTGCCAGCAGCTTTGGAGCGGGAGATCACGAGCAGTACTTC
TRBJ2-1 NA TRBD1 TRBV6-1 CASSEPGQGVHEQFF TGTGCCAGCAGTGAGCCGGGACAGGGGGTTCATGAGCAGTTCTTC
TRBJ2-7 NA NA TRBV7-9 CASSAARGAEQYF TGTGCCAGCAGTGCAGCCAGGGGAGCCGAGCAGTACTTC
TRBJ1-1 NA TRBD1 TRBV7-6 CASSPEVTGALMNTEAFF TGTGCCAGCAGCCCAGAAGTGACAGGGGCCTTAATGAACACTGAAGCTTTCTTT
TRBJ1-5 NA TRBD1 TRBV12-5 CASGWTGSNQPQHF TGTGCTAGTGGTTGGACAGGGAGCAATCAGCCCCAGCATTTT
TRBJ2-2 few TRBD2 TRBV28 CASSPDRGDTGELFF TGTGCCAGCAGCCCTGACCGGGGGGACACCGGGGAGCTGTTTTTT
TRBJ1-3 NA NA TRBV6-1 CASSEWDEGYGNTIYF TGTGCCAGCAGTGAATGGGACGAGGGGTACGGAAACACCATATATTTT
TRBJ2-3 NA TRBD2 TRBV13 CASSYAGEEDTQYF TGTGCCAGCAGCTATGCGGGGGAGGAAGATACGCAGTATTTT
TRBJ2-4 once NA TRBV5-5 CASSEAHLAKNIQYF TGTGCCAGCAGCGAAGCACATCTAGCCAAAAACATTCAGTACTTC
TRBJ2-5 NA TRBD2 TRBV7-3 CASSYLGTSGIQETQYF TGTGCCAGCAGCTACCTCGGGACTAGCGGGATACAAGAGACCCAGTACTTC